Sequencing of this T cell receptor beta chain was carried out in a study of T cells in Graves' hyperthyroidism and ophthalmopathy. The investigators amplified TCR beta CDR3 regions from RNA transcripts. First-round RT-PCR targeting the TCR CDR3 was performed with the HTBI primer set. In TCRdb, the multiplex PCR reads were re-called with MiXCR into one record per CDR3 protein. This table holds about 270,000 distinct CDR3 sequences, around 20% found once. This clonotype was counted at least ten times. Its antigen remains unknown. Ophthalmopathy patients showed a Clinical Activity Score of at least 3, NOSPECS grade of at least 4 and duration under 3 months. Study-level results: Appearing also in blood were most of the thyroid clonotypes expanded above 0.001.

The CDR3 sequence is 17 residues long. V shed 1 base, J shed 4 bases, and the junction held 10 bases outside the gene matches. Germline V gene lookup returns CDR1 SGHAT and CDR2 FQNNGV. The chain joins TRBV11-2 to TRBJ2-5, with 9 bases fitting TRBD2. Material: blood. This receptor was taken from a man aged 25 to 40 with Graves' ophthalmopathy. CDR3 protein: CASSLGLSGSLGETQYF. The CDR3 region has the DNA TGTGCCAGCAGCTTAGGTCTTAGCGGGAGCTTGGGAGAGACCCAGTACTTC.